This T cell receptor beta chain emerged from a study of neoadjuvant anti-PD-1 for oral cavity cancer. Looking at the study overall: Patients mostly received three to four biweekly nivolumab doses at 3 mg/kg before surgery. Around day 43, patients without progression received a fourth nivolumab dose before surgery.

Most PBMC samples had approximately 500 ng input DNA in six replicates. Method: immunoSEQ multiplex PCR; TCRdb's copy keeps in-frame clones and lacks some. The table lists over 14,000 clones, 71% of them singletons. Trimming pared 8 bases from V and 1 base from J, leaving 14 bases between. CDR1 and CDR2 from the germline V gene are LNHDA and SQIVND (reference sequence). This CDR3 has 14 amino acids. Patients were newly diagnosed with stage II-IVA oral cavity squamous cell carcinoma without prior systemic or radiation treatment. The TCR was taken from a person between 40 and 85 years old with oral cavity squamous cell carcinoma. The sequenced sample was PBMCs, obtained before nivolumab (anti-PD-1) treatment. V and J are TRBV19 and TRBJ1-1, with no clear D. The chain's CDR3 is CASGFREPNTEAFF. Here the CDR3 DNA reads TGTGCCAGTGGCTTCAGAGAACCGAACACTGAAGCTTTCTTT.